This T cell receptor (beta chain) was recorded in a study of T cells of healthy individuals. V dropped 2 bases and J dropped 2; count of bases not matched to a gene: 8. The CDR3 is made up of 16 amino acids. CDR1 is PRHDT, CDR2 FYEKMQ, per germline (reference sequence). This clonotype was seen at least ten times. MiXCR, applied by TCRdb to the 5' RACE reads, yields one record per CDR3 protein. The sample has some 39,000 distinct CDR3 sequences; 4% to 5.5% are singletons. This clonotype was sampled from a human donor in good health. The chain is built from TRBV13 and TRBJ2-5; 7 nucleotides agree with TRBD1. The DNA of the CDR3 is TGTGCCAGCAGCTTATGGTCCGGACAGGAGCAAGAGACCCAGTACTTC. It specifies CASSLWSGQEQETQYF.